This note documents a single TCR beta chain sequence. The data belong to a study of blood T cell repertoires in COVID-19. Study-level background: The cDNA or gDNA used as material had been derived from T cells, B-cell-depleted T cells, or PBMCs.

V shed 7 bases and J shed 6 bases, with 13 bases lying between them. The CDR3 covers 13 residues. Per the authors' pipeline: How many nucleated cells were present was estimated from reference gene primer amplification. Assay used: immunoSEQ multiplex PCR; TCRdb lists only in-frame clones, some missing. V and J calls and clone size are copied from that table; D and trimming were computed from the DNA. The data show 160,000 or so clones, with around 82% seen just once and 11% held by the top ten. Sequencing was performed on peripheral blood. The TCR sequence derives from a man aged 60 to 75 with active or convalescent COVID-19. The rearrangement uses TRBV12-3 or TRBV12-4 and TRBJ2-1, with TRBD2 as a possible D gene (5 bases). The DNA for the CDR3 is TGTGCCAGCAATTTTGGCGAGGGCAATGAGCAGTTCTTC. The encoded protein is CASNFGEGNEQFF.